The T cell receptor (beta chain) described here comes from a study of cytomegalovirus exposure and HLA in healthy donors. Study conclusions and caveats: Cytomegalovirus-associated TCR beta chains were listed, numbering around 150.

Germline CDR1 reads SNHLY; CDR2 reads FYNNEI. CDR3 length: 15 amino acids. Trimming took 6 bases from V and 0 from J; bases not matched to a gene: 6. Measured with immunoSEQ multiplex PCR; TCRdb has only the in-frame clones, and not every one. The sample carries under 75,000 clones, over 90% recorded once. Regarding this clone: Its target is unknown.

Material: PBMCs. V is TRBV2 and J is TRBJ2-3; 7 bases agree with TRBD2. The receptor comes from a man in his late teens or twenties in good health and CMV-seropositive. This CDR3 reads CASRASGTSTDTQYF. The CDR3 bases are TGTGCCAGCAGGGCTAGCGGAACTAGCACAGATACGCAGTATTTT.